These T cell receptor beta chains were read from a single sample in a study of blood T cell repertoires in COVID-19. Sequenced by immunoSEQ multiplex PCR; TCRdb stores in-frame clones only, minus some. This repertoire shows 400,000 to 450,000 clones, around 90% found once; its top ten account for 0.6%. The sample taken for sequencing was PBMCs or T cells enriched from blood (not recorded which). These receptors all come from a man between 18 and 29 years old who had recovered from COVID-19. CDR3s include the opening cysteine and the closing phenylalanine or tryptophan. A D gene is named only where the DNA matches it firmly.

D gene: TRBD1
J gene: TRBJ1-5
V gene: TRBV5-5
CDR3 protein: CASSLVFLSGQSNQPQHF

D gene: .
J gene: TRBJ1-2
V gene: TRBV2
CDR3 protein: CASTGLAYGYTF

D gene: .
J gene: TRBJ1-2
V gene: TRBV18
CDR3 protein: CASSPTGQRTNYGYTF

D gene: TRBD2
J gene: TRBJ2-5
V gene: TRBV7-9
CDR3 protein: CASSPLTSGGAQYF

D gene: .
J gene: TRBJ2-3
V gene: TRBV5-4
CDR3 protein: CASRPSGSIDTQYF

D gene: .
J gene: TRBJ1-5
V gene: TRBV7-8
CDR3 protein: CASSLGGYSNQPQHF

D gene: TRBD2
J gene: TRBJ2-2
V gene: TRBV10-1
CDR3 protein: CASSAWTSNTGELFF

D gene: .
J gene: TRBJ1-2
V gene: TRBV2
CDR3 protein: CASSATENYGYTF

D gene: .
J gene: TRBJ2-5
V gene: TRBV18
CDR3 protein: CASSSGGETQYF

D gene: TRBD1
J gene: TRBJ2-3
V gene: TRBV5-1
CDR3 protein: CASSYGTGWEDTQYF

D gene: TRBD1
J gene: TRBJ2-7
V gene: TRBV5-1
CDR3 protein: CASSSSWTGGAGYEQYF

D gene: TRBD2
J gene: TRBJ2-3
V gene: TRBV5-1
CDR3 protein: CASSLREGDTQYF

D gene: TRBD2
J gene: TRBJ2-1
V gene: TRBV3-1/TRBV3-2
CDR3 protein: CASNPPGGRVLFF

D gene: .
J gene: TRBJ2-1
V gene: TRBV4-2
CDR3 protein: CASSQVGVSSYNEQFF

D gene: .
J gene: TRBJ1-1
V gene: TRBV5-6
CDR3 protein: CASSLDPGYTEAFF

D gene: TRBD1
J gene: TRBJ1-2
V gene: TRBV14
CDR3 protein: CASSPLMLPTGGVEGYTF

D gene: .
J gene: TRBJ2-1
V gene: TRBV5-6
CDR3 protein: CASSLVGGPRGEQFF

D gene: .
J gene: TRBJ1-2
V gene: TRBV3-1/TRBV3-2
CDR3 protein: CASSQGGSGGYTF

D gene: TRBD2
J gene: TRBJ2-7
V gene: TRBV6-5
CDR3 protein: CASKRELRLEQYF

D gene: TRBD2
J gene: TRBJ2-7
V gene: TRBV2
CDR3 protein: CASSYGSGRMSYEQYF

D gene: .
J gene: TRBJ1-5
V gene: TRBV6-5
CDR3 protein: CASSYTQESNQPQHF

D gene: TRBD1
J gene: TRBJ1-2
V gene: TRBV19
CDR3 protein: CASMGTGGAHYGYTF

D gene: .
J gene: TRBJ1-1
V gene: TRBV6-1
CDR3 protein: CASSEALVAGTEAFF

D gene: .
J gene: TRBJ1-6
V gene: TRBV19
CDR3 protein: CASIPGSSYNSPLHF

D gene: TRBD1
J gene: TRBJ1-1
V gene: TRBV3-1/TRBV3-2
CDR3 protein: CASSQDRGQPDTEAFF

D gene: .
J gene: TRBJ1-1
V gene: TRBV28
CDR3 protein: CASTGNTEAFF

D gene: .
J gene: TRBJ1-1
V gene: TRBV5-5
CDR3 protein: CASSLLQGGSTEAFF

D gene: TRBD1
J gene: TRBJ1-2
V gene: TRBV7-9
CDR3 protein: CASSRPTGGYTF

D gene: .
J gene: TRBJ2-1
V gene: TRBV27
CDR3 protein: CASSLRGWENEQFF

D gene: TRBD2
J gene: TRBJ2-5
V gene: TRBV10-3
CDR3 protein: CAISEASGSKVETQYF

D gene: .
J gene: TRBJ2-2
V gene: TRBV10-2
CDR3 protein: CASSTGMSTGELFF

D gene: .
J gene: TRBJ2-3
V gene: TRBV6-5
CDR3 protein: CASSFTGAPTDTQYF

D gene: .
J gene: TRBJ2-7
V gene: TRBV27
CDR3 protein: CASSQGTYEQYF

D gene: TRBD1
J gene: TRBJ1-2
V gene: TRBV18
CDR3 protein: CASSAGQGEGYTF

D gene: TRBD1
J gene: TRBJ1-3
V gene: TRBV7-8
CDR3 protein: CASSRNTGGTGNTIYF

D gene: TRBD1
J gene: TRBJ1-2
V gene: TRBV2
CDR3 protein: CASSAKTGAGYGYTF

D gene: TRBD2
J gene: TRBJ2-7
V gene: TRBV5-1
CDR3 protein: CASSMGLAAEFSYEQYF

D gene: .
J gene: TRBJ1-2
V gene: TRBV10-3
CDR3 protein: CAISESSLPHYGYTF